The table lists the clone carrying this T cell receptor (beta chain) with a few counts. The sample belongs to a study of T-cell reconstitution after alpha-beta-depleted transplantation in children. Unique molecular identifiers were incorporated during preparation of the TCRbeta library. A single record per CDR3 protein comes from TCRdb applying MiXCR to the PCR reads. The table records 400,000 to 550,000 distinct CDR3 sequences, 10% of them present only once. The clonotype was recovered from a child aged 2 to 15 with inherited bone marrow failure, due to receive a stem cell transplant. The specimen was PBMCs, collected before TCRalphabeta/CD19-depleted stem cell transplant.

The CDR3 region has the DNA TGCGCCAGCAGCCAATACGGAGCGGGGAGCACAGATACGCAGTATTTT. It yields the protein CASSQYGAGSTDTQYF. The rearrangement links TRBV4-3 to TRBJ2-3; 7 bases agree with TRBD2. CDR1 LGHNA and CDR2 YSLEER come from the germline V gene. V gave up 2 bases and J gave up 0 bases; unmatched junction bases: 5. CDR3 size: 16 residues.